This T cell receptor beta chain stems from a study of blood T cell repertoires in COVID-19. Background on the study: Acute-phase and convalescent COVID-19 samples originated in the United States, Italy and Spain. Nucleic acid was either cDNA or gDNA, and it came from T cells, B-cell-depleted T cells, or PBMCs.

J gave up 10 bases and V 6 bases, and 12 bases lay outside the gene matches. Germline V gene lookup returns CDR1 MDHEN and CDR2 SYDVKM. The CDR3 is made up of 15 amino acids. Source study methods: Amplified reference gene primers provided the basis for estimating nucleated cell counts. Some clones are missing from TCRdb's copy, which holds only in-frame ones; the method was immunoSEQ multiplex PCR. D and trimming come from the DNA, and the V and J calls and clone size come from that table. The sample shows about 96,000 clones, about four fifths of them seen only once. The clonotype originates from an older woman with acute or convalescent COVID-19. Sequenced sample: peripheral blood. This chain links TRBV28 with TRBJ1-6, with TRBD1 identical over 7 bases. CDR3 sequence: CASRSLTGLDSPLHF. CDR3 sequence (DNA): TGTGCCAGCAGAAGCTTGACAGGGCTCGACTCACCCCTCCACTTT.